This TCR beta chain was obtained from a study of T cells in Graves' hyperthyroidism and ophthalmopathy. Worth noting for this clonotype: Its matching antigen is unknown.

The V gene's germline CDR1 is SGHVS and CDR2 FNYEAQ. V was pared by 1 base and J by 7 bases, with 13 bases between. The CDR3 has 14 residues. Amplification yielded TCR beta CDR3 regions, with RNA transcripts as the source. The TCR CDR3 was amplified in a first-round RT-PCR using the HTBI primer set. MiXCR, run by TCRdb on the multiplex PCR reads, gives a single entry per CDR3 protein. The profile shows about 520,000 distinct CDR3 sequences, less than 25% of them singletons. Broader study findings: Blood held most thyroid clonotypes expanded above 0.001 frequency. A model of 13 V-J pairs discriminated ophthalmopathy from stable hyperthyroidism.

The sample consisted of blood. The chain is built from TRBV7-6 and TRBJ1-2; D unresolved. This receptor was taken from a woman in her twenties or thirties with Graves' ophthalmopathy. The CDR3 nucleotides are TGTGCCAGCAGCTTAGACGGGCTAGGTCTTGGCTACACCTTC. This codes for CASSLDGLGLGYTF. The whole variable domain, filled in from reference TRBV7-6 and TRBJ1-2, reads GAGVSQSPRYKVTKRGQDVALRCDPISGHVSLYWYRQALGQGPEFLTYFNYEAQQDKSGLPNDRFSAERPEGSISTLTIQRTEQRDSAMYRCASSLDGLGLGYTFGSGTRLTVV.